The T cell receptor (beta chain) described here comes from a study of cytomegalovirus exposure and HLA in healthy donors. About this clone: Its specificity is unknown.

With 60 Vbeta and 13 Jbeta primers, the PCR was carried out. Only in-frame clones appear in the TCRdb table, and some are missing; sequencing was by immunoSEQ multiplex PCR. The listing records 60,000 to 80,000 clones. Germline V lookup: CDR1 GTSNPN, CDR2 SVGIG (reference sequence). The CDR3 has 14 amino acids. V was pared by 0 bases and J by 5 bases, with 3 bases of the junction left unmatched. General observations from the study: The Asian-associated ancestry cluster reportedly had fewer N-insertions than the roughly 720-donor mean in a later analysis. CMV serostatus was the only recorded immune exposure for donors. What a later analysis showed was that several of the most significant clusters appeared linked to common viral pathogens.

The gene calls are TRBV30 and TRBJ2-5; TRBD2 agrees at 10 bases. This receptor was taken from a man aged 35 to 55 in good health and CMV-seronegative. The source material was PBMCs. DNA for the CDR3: TGTGCCTGGAGTGTAGCGGGGGGGCCGGAGACCCAGTACTTC. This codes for CAWSVAGGPETQYF.